The clone carrying this TCR beta chain was observed many times. This CDR3 is built from 15 residues. CDR1 is SGHRS and CDR2 is YFSETQ in the germline V gene. V shed 0 bases, J shed 7 bases, and the junction held 6 bases outside the gene matches. The sample originates from a study of neurological immune-mediated disorders. Stated time point: longitudinal time-point 1 (baseline). It was blood bank volunteers in Maryland, USA who made up the healthy controls. cDNA was made by 5'RACE with 10-nucleotide random UMIs. TCRdb independently ran MiXCR on the 5' RACE reads; one entry per CDR3 protein. The sample holds some 49,000 distinct CDR3 sequences, 8% to 10% seen once.

The sequencing input was PBMCs. The V and J genes are TRBV5-1 and TRBJ2-1, with 8 bases that match TRBD2. The sequence came from a woman between 40 and 50 years old in good health. The CDR3 sequence is CASSLELAAFNEQFF. The CDR3 DNA sequence: TGCGCCAGCAGCTTGGAACTAGCGGCTTTTAATGAGCAGTTCTTC.